This T cell receptor beta chain was obtained from a study of metastatic and nonmetastatic thyroid tumors. Study details: Malignant thyroid and benign thyroid patients provided blood and tumor or nodule tissue whose repertoires were compared.

MiXCR reprocessed the PCR reads for TCRdb. Among tens of thousands of clones listed, about 13% were seen once. This clone was recorded at least ten times. Its antigen is not known. This CDR3 has 10 amino acids. The germline gives CDR1 GTSNPN, CDR2 SVGIG (reference sequence). V shed 2 bases and J shed 6 bases, with 5 bases lying between them. Study conclusions and caveats: Significantly greater TCR beta diversity was reportedly found in malignant thyroid tumors than in benign nodules (in blood and tumor).

No patient had received any treatment before thyroid surgery. Specimen: blood. This chain connects TRBV30 to TRBJ2-7; D uncertain. The clonotype comes from a female donor with papillary thyroid cancer or a benign thyroid nodule (not recorded which). Some clones in this sample may be carry-over from other donors' samples. The DNA of the CDR3 is TGTGCCTGGAGTTCCGCCGAGCAGTACTTC. This gives the protein CAWSSAEQYF. The variable domain in full, completed from reference TRBV30 and TRBJ2-7, reads SQTIHQWPATLVQPVGSPLSLECTVEGTSNPNLYWYRQAAGRGLQLLFYSVGIGQISSEVPQNLSASRPQDRQFILSSKKLLLSDSGFYLCAWSSAEQYFGPGTRLTVT.